The 27 T cell receptor beta chains below were found in one sample sequenced in a study of blood T cell repertoires in COVID-19. Clones were read by immunoSEQ multiplex PCR, and TCRdb kept only the in-frame ones, dropping some. The sample has more than 300,000 clones; more than 90% are singletons. Sequenced sample: PBMCs or T cells enriched from blood (not recorded which). These TCRs come from a woman aged 25 to 39 who had been exposed to COVID-19.

The gene calls are TRBV9 and TRBJ2-7, with TRBD1 as a possible D gene (5 bases). The CDR3 extends over 14 amino acids. Germline V gene lookup returns CDR1 SGDLS and CDR2 YYNGEE. V gave up 0 bases and J gave up 4 bases, with 11 bases separating them. DNA of the CDR3: TGTGCCAGCAGCGTAGGGGTAGGGGTATACGAGCAGTACTTC. This codes for CASSVGVGVYEQYF.

This clone was found once. This sequence joins TRBV25-1 and TRBJ2-1; D might be TRBD1 (6 bases). Trimming left V 3 bases short and J 8 bases short, with 14 bases between. Germline V gene lookup returns CDR1 MGHDK and CDR2 SYGVNS. There are 14 residues in the CDR3. The CDR3, as DNA: TGTGCCAGCAGTGATAGACAGGTCTTAGATGAGCAGTTCTTC. Translating it yields CASSDRQVLDEQFF.

This chain uses TRBV10-3 with TRBJ1-1; D remains unclear. This CDR3 is 17 amino acids long. Trimming took 1 base from V and 1 from J, leaving 16 bases between them. The V gene's germline CDR1 is ENHRY and CDR2 SYGVKD. CDR3 sequence reads: CAISEYRFGVRNTEAFF. The CDR3 DNA sequence: TGTGCCATCAGTGAGTATCGGTTCGGGGTTAGGAACACTGAAGCTTTCTTT.

DNA for the CDR3: TGCGCCAGCAGCTTGGCCGGGACAGGGCATTCACCCCTCCACTTT. Its protein product is CASSLAGTGHSPLHF. V and J are TRBV5-1 and TRBJ1-6; 9 bases fit TRBD1. With 0 bases clipped from V and 8 bases from J, the junction kept 3 bases outside the gene matches. The CDR3 has 15 amino acids. Germline CDR1 reads SGHRS; CDR2 reads YFSETQ.

This chain connects TRBV9 to TRBJ2-2, with D possibly matching TRBD2 (6 bases). The CDR3 loop spans 15 amino acids. V lost 2 bases, J lost 4 bases, and 12 bases lay in between. Germline values: CDR1 SGDLS, CDR2 YYNGEE. In DNA, the CDR3 is TGTGCCAGCAGCGTGCGCGGGGAAGCCACCGGGGAGCTGTTTTTT. It specifies CASSVRGEATGELFF.

This sequence joins TRBV4-1 and TRBJ2-7; 7 bases line up with TRBD2. V gave up 1 base and J gave up 3 bases; unmatched junction bases: 6. The CDR3 runs to 15 residues. CDR1 and CDR2 from the germline V gene are MGHRA and YSYEKL. Here the CDR3 reads CASSQGRGTNYEQYF. CDR3 nucleotides: TGCGCCAGCAGCCAAGGGCGGGGGACGAACTACGAGCAGTACTTC.

The chain links TRBV7-9 to TRBJ1-1; D is unresolved. The ends were cut back, 0 bases at V and 1 base at J, with 18 bases in the middle. CDR3 length: 18 residues. Germline V gene sequence: CDR1 SEHNR, CDR2 FQNEAQ (reference sequence). The DNA for the CDR3 is TGTGCCAGCAGCTTAGCGAGCGAATCTCACGATCCGAACACTGAAGCTTTCTTT. The encoded protein is CASSLASESHDPNTEAFF.

The chain carries TRBV18 and TRBJ1-1; tentative D call: TRBD1 (6 bases). The germline V and J ends were trimmed by 1 base and 2 bases, with 17 bases remaining between them. The CDR3 is 17 residues long. Germline assignment: CDR1 KGHSH and CDR2 LQKENI. The CDR3 loop reads CASSPRGGTGLNTEAFF. In DNA, the CDR3 is TGTGCCAGCTCACCACGGGGGGGCACAGGGCTCAACACTGAAGCTTTCTTT.

The chain couples TRBV19 to TRBJ1-5; 9 bases agree with TRBD1. With 11 bases clipped from V and 2 bases from J, the junction kept 7 bases outside the gene matches. This CDR3 spans 14 amino acids. The V gene's germline CDR1 is LNHDA and CDR2 SQIVND (reference sequence). CDR3 nucleotide sequence: TGTGCCGTGGAACAGGGGGCCGGCAATCAGCCCCAGCATTTT. Translation: CAVEQGAGNQPQHF.

The CDR3 DNA reads TGTGCCAGCAGCGTAGACCCCCAGCGCGCAGATACGCAGTATTTT. Translating it yields CASSVDPQRADTQYF. The rearrangement links TRBV9 to TRBJ2-3, with unresolved D. CDR1 is SGDLS, CDR2 YYNGEE, per germline. There are 15 residues in the CDR3. V gave up 0 bases and J gave up 4 bases, with 12 bases separating them.

The chain employs TRBV10-2 and TRBJ1-2; TRBD1 might be the D (5 bases). Germline V gives CDR1 WSHSY, CDR2 SAAADI. The V and J ends lost 0 bases and 5 bases respectively, with 19 bases between them. The CDR3 is 17 amino acids. CDR3 residues: CASSESISGDSYYGYTF. CDR3 in DNA: TGCGCCAGCAGTGAGTCTATTTCTGGTGACAGTTATTATGGCTACACCTTC.

V gene TRBV6-9 combines with J gene TRBJ1-5, with D unresolved. The V gene lost 3 bases and the J gene lost 3 bases, with 9 bases spanning the gap. Looked up from germline, CDR1 is MNHGY and CDR2 is SVAAGI. CDR3 length equals 14 residues. As DNA, the CDR3 is TGTGCCAGCAGTTACCCACAACCCAATCAGCCCCAGCATTTT. Its protein is CASSYPQPNQPQHF.

The chain carries TRBV5-1 and TRBJ1-2; TRBD1 agrees at 7 bases. The CDR3 totals 15 residues. The germline V gene has CDR1 SGHRS and CDR2 YFSETQ. V was pared by 4 bases and J by 5 bases, with 11 bases of the junction left unmatched. The CDR3 sequence is CASSAGTVYPYGYTF. The CDR3 bases are TGCGCCAGCAGCGCCGGGACAGTGTACCCTTATGGCTACACCTTC. Using reference TRBV5-1 and TRBJ1-2 for the parts outside the CDR3, the full variable domain is KAGVTQTPRYLIKTRGQQVTLSCSPISGHRSVSWYQQTPGQGLQFLFEYFSETQRNKGNFPGRFSGRQFSNSRSEMNVSTLELGDSALYLCASSAGTVYPYGYTFGSGTRLTVV.

The chain has TRBV3-1 (or the pseudogene TRBV3-2) and TRBJ2-7; 10 nucleotides align to TRBD1. The CDR3 spans 15 residues. Germline V gene lookup returns CDR1 LGHDT and CDR2 YNNKEL (reference sequence). V was clipped by 1 base and J by 6 bases; unmatched bases: 6. Written as DNA, the CDR3 is TGTGCCAGCAGCCAAGGGGGACAGGGGAGGGGCGAGCAGTACTTC. Its protein is CASSQGGQGRGEQYF.

This chain uses TRBV9 with TRBJ1-6; 10 nucleotides align to TRBD1. The CDR3 loop spans 18 amino acids. With V trimmed by 4 bases and J by 11 bases, 18 bases remained unmatched. Germline V gene sequence: CDR1 SGDLS, CDR2 YYNGEE. The DNA for the CDR3 is TGTGCCAGCAGCACCGACGACAGGGGGCGCTCCCTCTTCCCACCCCTCCACTTT. It encodes CASSTDDRGRSLFPPLHF.

Only a few counts were recorded for this clone. The rearrangement links TRBV2 to TRBJ2-1; maybe TRBD2 (5 bases). V shed 1 base and J shed 9 bases, with 10 bases lying between them. Germline V lookup: CDR1 SNHLY, CDR2 FYNNEI. CDR3 length: 13 residues. The CDR3 is CASSEGGLTEQFF. Written as DNA, the CDR3 is TGTGCCAGCAGTGAAGGAGGGCTAACTGAGCAGTTCTTC.

The rearrangement uses TRBV6-5 and TRBJ1-5; D is ambiguous. V was cut by 8 bases and J by 5 bases, with 19 bases left in between. This CDR3 has 15 amino acids. Germline loops: CDR1 MNHEY, CDR2 SVGAGI. The CDR3 DNA sequence: TGTGCCAGCGGTACATCCGAGGGAGGGTATCAGCCCCAGCATTTT. Its translation: CASGTSEGGYQPQHF.

The CDR3 DNA is TGCAGCGCCGCCGAGCACAGGGGTGGACAGCCCCAGCATTTT. It encodes CSAAEHRGGQPQHF. This chain links TRBV29-1 with TRBJ1-5, with TRBD1 matching over 7 bases. The germline gives CDR1 SQVTM, CDR2 ANQGSEA. V lost 7 bases, J lost 7 bases, and 13 bases stayed unmatched. This CDR3 has 14 residues.

The chain couples TRBV15 to TRBJ1-2; tentative D call: TRBD1 (6 bases). V lost 1 base and J lost 0, with 9 bases in between. The CDR3 is made up of 15 amino acids. The germline CDR1 and CDR2 sequences are LNHNV and YYDKDF (reference sequence). The DNA of the CDR3 is TGTGCCACCAGCAGAGGGAGGACAGCTAACTATGGCTACACCTTC. Translating it yields CATSRGRTANYGYTF.

This clone has only one observation. The chain employs TRBV6-2 or TRBV6-3 and TRBJ1-5; no clear D. CDR1 and CDR2 (germline): MNHEY, SVGEGT. With 2 bases removed from V and 15 bases from J, the gap between germline ends came to 11 bases. The CDR3 extends over 11 amino acids. The CDR3 spells CASSYAGWWHF. CDR3 coding DNA: TGTGCCAGCAGTTACGCCGGTTGGTGGCATTTT.

This chain links TRBV16 with TRBJ1-2; a possible D gene is TRBD1 (6 bases). Germline CDR1 reads KGHSY; CDR2 reads FQNENV. Trimming stripped 2 bases from V and 4 bases from J, with 11 bases between. The CDR3 has 14 amino acids. The CDR3 loop reads CASSQNLQGYGYTF. The DNA of the CDR3 is TGTGCCAGCAGCCAAAACTTACAGGGCTATGGCTACACCTTC.

This clone was recorded a few times. Other nucleotide sequences in the sample specify the same CDR3. The CDR3 protein is CASSSGQGAYEQYF. CDR3 coding DNA: TGTGCCAGCAGCTCGGGACAGGGGGCATACGAGCAGTACTTC. This chain joins TRBV7-9 and TRBJ2-7, with 12 bases fitting TRBD1. The CDR3 sequence is 14 residues long. Germline CDR1 and CDR2: SEHNR and FQNEAQ (reference sequence). Unmatched junction bases numbered 2, after V lost 4 bases and J lost 4 bases.

This chain joins TRBV7-2 and TRBJ1-5, with 7 nucleotides matching TRBD1. CDR3 size: 15 residues. Germline V CDR1 and CDR2: SGHTA, FQGNSA. V was pared by 3 bases and J by 2 bases, with 4 bases of the junction left unmatched. The DNA for the CDR3 is TGTGCCAGCAGCTTCGACAGGGCGGGCAATCAGCCCCAGCATTTT. Its translation: CASSFDRAGNQPQHF.

The chain employs TRBV7-2 and TRBJ1-5; weak D call: TRBD1 (6 bases). Between the trimmed V and J ends, which lost 2 bases and 1 base, there was a span of 18 bases. Germline values: CDR1 SGHTA, CDR2 FQGNSA. The CDR3 is made up of 18 amino acids. The CDR3 region is CASSLLTGGLWSNQPQHF. CDR3 nucleotide sequence: TGTGCCAGCAGCTTACTGACAGGCGGGTTATGGAGCAATCAGCCCCAGCATTTT.

The CDR3 loop is CASSLQGVIFTDTQYF. CDR3 coding DNA: TGTGCCAGCAGTTTACAGGGAGTCATTTTCACAGATACGCAGTATTTT. The genes are TRBV5-6 and TRBJ2-3, with D perhaps TRBD1 (6 bases). This CDR3 is built from 16 residues. V was trimmed by 5 bases and J by 2 bases, leaving 18 bases between them. The germline gives CDR1 SGHDT, CDR2 YYEEEE.

The chain links TRBV18 to TRBJ2-3, with 8 positions matching TRBD2. From germline, CDR1 is KGHSH and CDR2 LQKENI. The CDR3 has 17 residues. After removal of 0 bases from V and 5 bases from J, the junction contained 10 bases not matched to a gene. CDR3 in amino acids: CASSPPPIGGARDTQYF. The CDR3 DNA follows: TGTGCCAGCTCACCACCTCCGATCGGGGGGGCCAGAGATACGCAGTATTTT.

This chain uses TRBV24-1 with TRBJ1-4; D not certain. Germline loops: CDR1 KGHDR, CDR2 SFDVKD. The CDR3 loop spans 11 amino acids. Trimming shortened V by 2 bases and J by 10 bases, and 4 bases separated the two germline ends. CDR3 loop: CATSDSLKLFF. The CDR3 region has the DNA TGTGCCACCAGTGATTCCCTAAAACTGTTTTTT.